Listed here are 8 T cell receptor beta chains from one sample, sequenced in a study of T cell responses to AZD1222 COVID-19 vaccine. Method: immunoSEQ multiplex PCR; TCRdb's copy keeps in-frame clones and lacks some. Seen here are about 140,000 clones, about 90% observed once, and the top ten hold roughly 6%. The source was peripheral blood, collected 28 days after the second AZD1222 dose. The receptor set was obtained from an adult who received the AZD1222 COVID-19 vaccine.

In this sample, this clone turned up once. V and J are TRBV3-1 (or the pseudogene TRBV3-2) and TRBJ2-5; 8 nucleotides line up with TRBD2. CDR3 length: 12 residues. Germline-derived CDR1 and CDR2 are LGHDT and YNNKEL (reference sequence). The trim removed 4 bases at V and 5 bases at J, leaving 0 bases unmatched. CDR3: CASSPSGETQYF. CDR3 sequence (DNA): TGTGCCAGCAGCCCTAGCGGGGAGACCCAGTACTTC.

V is TRBV18 and J is TRBJ2-2; 9 nucleotides line up with TRBD1. The CDR3 has 16 amino acids. Germline lookup yields CDR1 KGHSH and CDR2 LQKENI. The trim removed 5 bases at V and 6 bases at J, leaving 10 bases unmatched. The CDR3 is CASSSGGTGKAGELFF. CDR3 DNA sequence: TGTGCCAGCTCATCCGGAGGGACAGGGAAGGCCGGGGAGCTGTTTTTT.

The table lists this clone with a few counts. The chain links TRBV6-5 to TRBJ2-2, with D perhaps matching TRBD1 or TRBD2 (5 bases each). The CDR3 is 13 residues long. The germline V and J ends were trimmed by 10 bases and 4 bases, with 13 bases remaining between them. CDR1 and CDR2 from the germline V gene are MNHEY and SVGAGI. CDR3 sequence (DNA): TGTGCCATCCGGGACCCGGTCACCGGGGAGCTGTTTTTT. It is translated as CAIRDPVTGELFF.

This chain uses TRBV30 with TRBJ2-5; D possibly uses TRBD1 or TRBD2 (5 bases each). Germline-derived CDR1 and CDR2 are GTSNPN and SVGIG (reference sequence). Trimming pared 5 bases from V and 8 bases from J, leaving 15 bases between. This CDR3 spans 12 amino acids. The CDR3 here is CAWEGAPGTQYF. DNA of the CDR3: TGTGCCTGGGAAGGGGCGCCGGGAACCCAGTACTTC.

The chain carries TRBV30 and TRBJ2-3; D gene uncertain. CDR3 length: 12 amino acids. Trimming took off 5 bases at V and 5 bases at J, with 11 bases between the two ends. Germline assignment: CDR1 GTSNPN and CDR2 SVGIG (reference sequence). CDR3 in DNA: TGTGCCTGGGCCCGGGTTGGAGATACGCAGTATTTT. Amino acids: CAWARVGDTQYF.

V gene TRBV19 combines with J gene TRBJ2-7, with TRBD2 matching over 7 bases. Germline CDR1 LNHDA, CDR2 SQIVND (reference sequence). The CDR3 totals 14 residues. V shed 5 bases, J shed 3 bases, and the junction held 7 bases outside the gene matches. The CDR3 nucleotides are TGTGCCAGTAGTTCTAGCGGAATCTACTACGAGCAGTACTTC. This sequence encodes CASSSSGIYYEQYF.

The chain employs TRBV24-1 and TRBJ2-2; 9 bases map to TRBD1. V was clipped by 4 bases and J by 4 bases; unmatched bases: 6. Germline lookup yields CDR1 KGHDR and CDR2 SFDVKD. The CDR3 contains 16 residues. CDR3 sequence reads: CATSEWTGAVTGELFF. CDR3 bases: TGTGCCACCAGTGAATGGACAGGGGCAGTCACCGGGGAGCTGTTTTTT.

The rearrangement joins TRBV19 to TRBJ1-5, with D possibly matching TRBD1 (6 bases). CDR3 size: 14 residues. Germline V lookup: CDR1 LNHDA, CDR2 SQIVND (reference sequence). Trimming cost V 7 bases and J 7 bases, with 17 bases left between them. CDR3 in amino acids: CASTGGGGSQPQHF. In nucleotides, the CDR3 is TGTGCCAGTACCGGCGGGGGCGGAAGCCAGCCCCAGCATTTT. Together with reference TRBV19 and TRBJ1-5, the CDR3 gives the full variable domain: DGGITQSPKYLFRKEGQNVTLSCEQNLNHDAMYWYRQDPGQGLRLIYYSQIVNDFQKGDIAEGYSVSREKKESFPLTVTSAQKNPTAFYLCASTGGGGSQPQHFGDGTRLSIL.